A single sample gave rise to the 4 T cell receptor beta chains below, sequenced in a study of blood T cell repertoires in COVID-19. The method was immunoSEQ multiplex PCR; TCRdb's version includes in-frame clones alone and lacks a portion of them. Of 130,000 to 150,000 clones listed, roughly four fifths are singletons. The sequencing sample was made of peripheral blood. The origin of the receptors is a human donor in a cohort sampled during active COVID-19.

This sequence joins TRBV4-3 and TRBJ2-5; 8 bases are shared with TRBD2. Unmatched junction bases numbered 9, after V lost 1 base and J lost 2 bases. CDR3 length: 17 residues. Germline values: CDR1 LGHNA, CDR2 YSLEER. This CDR3 is CASSQAATGGLQETQYF. DNA of the CDR3: TGCGCCAGCAGCCAAGCGGCAACGGGGGGGCTTCAAGAGACCCAGTACTTC.

V gene TRBV5-8 combines with J gene TRBJ1-5; D gene ambiguous. V dropped 1 base and J dropped 4 bases, with 15 bases sitting between them. Germline CDR1 SGHTS, CDR2 YDEGEE. This CDR3 has 16 residues. Written as DNA, the CDR3 is TGTGCCAGCAGCTTGATCGTGGGCCCGAAAAATCAGCCCCAGCATTTT. It codes for CASSLIVGPKNQPQHF.

The chain recombines TRBV5-4 with TRBJ1-1; D is undetermined. The CDR3 runs to 12 residues. Germline values: CDR1 SGHNT, CDR2 YYREEE (reference sequence). V dropped 9 bases and J dropped 2 bases, with 11 bases sitting between them. The CDR3: CAIGELNTEAFF. In DNA, the CDR3 is TGTGCCATTGGAGAACTTAACACTGAAGCTTTCTTT.

V usage is TRBV11-2 and J usage is TRBJ1-2; D might be TRBD1 (5 bases). The CDR3 has 14 amino acids. The V gene's germline CDR1 is SGHAT and CDR2 FQNNGV. Trimming took off 1 base at V and 4 bases at J, with 10 bases between the two ends. The CDR3 sequence: CASSLVPGRYGYTF. The CDR3 DNA is TGTGCCAGCAGCTTAGTTCCAGGGCGCTATGGCTACACCTTC.